This TCR beta chain was recovered during a study of blood T cell repertoires in COVID-19. Study details: Acute and convalescent COVID-19 samples came from the United States, Italy and Spain. Sources were T cells, B-cell-depleted T cells, or PBMCs; the material itself was cDNA or gDNA.

In the authors' workflow: Amplification of reference gene primers was used by the study to estimate nucleated cell counts. Generated by immunoSEQ multiplex PCR, the TCRdb table keeps only in-frame clones and is missing some. That table furnishes V, J and clone size, whereas the DNA furnished D and trimming. The sample contains tens of thousands of clones, roughly two thirds of which appear only once. The sample holds a few counts of this clone. Seattle's cohort entered during active infection and was followed longitudinally. This receptor was obtained from a woman in her seventies with COVID-19, enrolled during active disease. The specimen was peripheral blood.

In nucleotides, the CDR3 is TGTGCCAGCAGTCCCGCGTCCCCGAATGAGCAGTTCTTC. Amino acids: CASSPASPNEQFF. The chain carries TRBV12-3 or TRBV12-4 and TRBJ2-1; D remains ambiguous. This CDR3 is built from 13 residues. V lost 5 bases, J lost 7 bases, and 12 bases lay in between.